A selection of T cell receptor beta chains follows, all from one sample in a study of blood T cell repertoires in COVID-19. Only in-frame clones appear in the TCRdb table, and some are missing; sequencing was by immunoSEQ multiplex PCR. The table lists roughly 230,000 clones, around 80% of them singletons, with roughly 5.5% in the top ten. The source material was peripheral blood. All receptors come from a human donor in a cohort sampled during active COVID-19. Each CDR3 is given with its conserved first and last residue. A D gene is named only where the DNA matches it firmly. Some rows have no size entry. The others give once, few or many, or a class for an expanded clone.

>few|TRBJ2-7|.|TRBV2
CASSESAGYLFEQYF
TGTGCCAGCAGTGAATCGGCAGGGTACCTATTCGAGCAGTACTTC
>.|TRBJ1-1|.|TRBV7-8
CASSLRGGEMNTEAFF
TGTGCCAGCAGCTTAAGGGGGGGGGAGATGAACACTGAAGCTTTCTTT
>.|TRBJ2-2|TRBD2|TRBV28
CASSLGTSGGTGELFF
TGTGCCAGCAGTCTGGGGACTAGCGGGGGGACCGGGGAGCTGTTTTTT
>few|TRBJ1-5|.|TRBV2
CASSQTGTRGEPQHF
TGTGCCAGCAGCCAGACCGGGACACGAGGGGAGCCCCAGCATTTT
>.|TRBJ1-2|.|TRBV11-2
CASSLDRGYGYTF
TGTGCCAGCAGCTTAGATAGGGGATATGGCTACACCTTC
>.|TRBJ1-3|TRBD1|TRBV11-2
CASSLARSQGSSGNTIYF
TGTGCCAGCAGCTTAGCCCGGTCACAGGGGTCCTCTGGAAACACCATATATTTT
>once|TRBJ1-5|.|TRBV6-2/TRBV6-3
CASSRAGFNQPQHF
TGTGCCAGCAGTAGGGCGGGGTTCAATCAGCCCCAGCATTTT
>.|TRBJ1-1|.|TRBV7-2
CASSLGTRPVDGAFF
TGTGCCAGCAGCTTAGGAACCAGGCCGGTTGATGGGGCTTTCTTT
>once|TRBJ1-4|.|TRBV5-5
CASSLVSQGGKLFF
TGTGCCAGCAGCTTGGTCTCCCAGGGAGGAAAACTGTTTTTT
>.|TRBJ1-1|.|TRBV3-1/TRBV3-2
CASSQDGGDQAFF
TGTGCCAGCAGCCAAGATGGAGGAGACCAGGCTTTCTTT
>.|TRBJ2-5|TRBD1|TRBV19
CASSMATGVETQYF
TGTGCCAGTAGTATGGCGACAGGGGTGGAGACCCAGTACTTC
>.|TRBJ2-1|TRBD1|TRBV5-1
CASSRDRGTYNEQFF
TGCGCCAGCAGCCGGGACAGGGGCACCTACAATGAGCAGTTCTTC
>.|TRBJ2-7|.|TRBV28
CASTQEGPGRGHEQYF
TGTGCCAGCACCCAGGAAGGCCCGGGCAGGGGACACGAGCAGTACTTC
>.|TRBJ1-1|.|TRBV6-1
CASSETRDHEAFF
TGTGCCAGCAGTGAAACGAGGGATCACGAAGCTTTCTTT
>.|TRBJ2-3|TRBD2|TRBV6-1
CASSGRLAGAVRDPQYF
TGTGCCAGCAGTGGACGACTAGCGGGGGCCGTTAGAGATCCGCAGTATTTT
>.|TRBJ2-5|TRBD2|TRBV10-3
CAISDPSGEETQYF
TGTGCCATCAGTGACCCCAGCGGGGAAGAGACCCAGTACTTC
>.|TRBJ1-1|.|TRBV6-5
CASSTIEAFF
TGTGCCAGCAGTACAATTGAAGCTTTCTTT
>few|TRBJ2-7|.|TRBV29-1
CSVEQGHEQYF
TGCAGCGTTGAGCAGGGTCACGAGCAGTACTTC
>once|TRBJ1-2|.|TRBV6-4
CASSAEQGPNYGYTF
TGTGCCAGCAGTGCGGAACAGGGACCGAACTATGGCTACACCTTC
>.|TRBJ1-5|TRBD1|TRBV4-1
CASSARPGQGGTPAGNQPQHF
TGCGCCAGCAGCGCTCGCCCGGGACAGGGGGGGACACCGGCGGGCAATCAGCCCCAGCATTTT
>.|TRBJ2-7|TRBD1|TRBV5-4
CASSHPGTGLSYEQYF
TGTGCCAGCAGCCACCCAGGGACAGGGCTCTCCTACGAGCAGTACTTC
>.|TRBJ2-1|TRBD1|TRBV6-6
CASSWSTGTGDEQFF
TGTGCCAGCAGTTGGTCTACCGGGACAGGGGATGAGCAGTTCTTC
>.|TRBJ1-5|TRBD1|TRBV4-1
CASSQDSGGWTGSNQPQHF
TGCGCCAGCAGCCAAGATTCGGGGGGGTGGACAGGAAGCAATCAGCCCCAGCATTTT
>.|TRBJ1-2|TRBD1|TRBV6-5
CASRITGGYSYTF
TGTGCCAGCAGGATAACAGGGGGCTATAGCTACACCTTC
>.|TRBJ1-5|.|TRBV24-1
CATRGGINQPQHF
TGTGCCACCAGAGGGGGTATCAATCAGCCCCAGCATTTT
>.|TRBJ1-2|.|TRBV24-1
CATSEVGHNYGYTF
TGTGCCACCAGTGAAGTCGGACACAACTATGGCTACACCTTC
>few|TRBJ1-5|.|TRBV2
CASSGPWRGQPQHF
TGTGCCAGCAGTGGCCCATGGAGGGGACAGCCCCAGCATTTT
>.|TRBJ2-2|TRBD2|TRBV5-1
CASSLERGGVGELFF
TGCGCCAGCAGCTTGGAGCGGGGGGGCGTCGGGGAGCTGTTTTTT
>.|TRBJ2-2|.|TRBV10-3
CAISETPIYRIGGTNTGELFF
TGTGCCATCAGTGAGACACCCATCTATAGAATTGGCGGGACGAACACCGGGGAGCTGTTTTTT
>.|TRBJ1-6|TRBD1|TRBV29-1
CSYRGTAKYNSPLHF
TGCAGCTATAGAGGGACAGCTAAATATAATTCACCCCTCCACTTT
>.|TRBJ1-2|TRBD1|TRBV19
CASSTTGGSIGYGYTF
TGTGCCAGTAGTACTACAGGGGGGAGTATTGGCTATGGCTACACCTTC
>.|TRBJ2-3|TRBD1|TRBV7-2
CASSLGVDGTGKYF
TGTGCCAGCAGCTTAGGGGTAGATGGGACAGGGAAATATTTT
>.|TRBJ2-5|TRBD1|TRBV29-1
CSVRPGQGVETQYF
TGCAGCGTGCGGCCGGGACAGGGGGTAGAGACCCAGTACTTC
>.|TRBJ1-1|TRBD1|TRBV4-1
CASSRTGGRKVNTEAFF
TGCGCCAGCAGCCGGACAGGGGGCAGAAAGGTGAACACTGAAGCTTTCTTT
>.|TRBJ2-1|TRBD2|TRBV19
CASSPRLAGETNEQFF
TGTGCCAGTAGTCCCCGACTAGCGGGAGAGACCAATGAGCAGTTCTTC
>.|TRBJ2-3|.|TRBV5-1
CASSPEAVVTDTQYF
TGCGCCAGCAGCCCAGAGGCAGTGGTCACAGATACGCAGTATTTT
>.|TRBJ1-4|TRBD1|TRBV5-6
CASSMGQGSEKLFF
TGTGCCAGCAGCATGGGACAGGGTAGTGAAAAACTGTTTTTT
>.|TRBJ1-5|TRBD1|TRBV7-2
CASSRDRGPQPQHF
TGTGCCAGCAGCCGGGACAGGGGGCCTCAGCCCCAGCATTTT
>.|TRBJ2-5|TRBD1|TRBV10-1
CASSEGQGGENQETQYF
TGCGCCAGCAGTGAGGGACAGGGGGGGGAAAACCAAGAGACCCAGTACTTC
>.|TRBJ2-1|TRBD2|TRBV5-1
CASSLGAGGRYNEQFF
TGCGCCAGCAGCTTGGGTGCGGGAGGGCGGTACAATGAGCAGTTCTTC
>once|TRBJ2-3|.|TRBV27
CASSLAVGGFTQYF
TGTGCCAGCAGTTTGGCCGTAGGAGGGTTTACGCAGTATTTT
>.|TRBJ1-3|.|TRBV29-1
CSVAGSSSGNTIYF
TGCAGCGTGGCAGGGTCGTCCTCTGGAAACACCATATATTTT
>.|TRBJ1-1|.|TRBV5-4
CASSLVGRRPNTEAFF
TGTGCCAGCAGCTTGGTTGGGAGGCGCCCGAACACTGAAGCTTTCTTT
>.|TRBJ2-2|.|TRBV12-5
CASGPTGELFF
TGTGCTAGTGGCCCGACCGGGGAGCTGTTTTTT
>.|TRBJ2-1|TRBD2|TRBV7-2
CASSSRLAGVGNEQFF
TGTGCCAGCAGCTCCCGACTAGCGGGGGTGGGCAATGAGCAGTTCTTC
>.|TRBJ2-1|.|TRBV5-1
CASSLAGSLGRGEQFF
TGCGCCAGCAGCTTGGCCGGTAGCCTGGGCCGGGGTGAGCAGTTCTTC
>.|TRBJ2-7|.|TRBV5-1
CASSLGAGAKYEQYF
TGCGCCAGCAGCTTGGGGGCGGGGGCGAAATACGAGCAGTACTTC
>once|TRBJ1-1|TRBD1|TRBV3-1/TRBV3-2
CASSNQGAEAFF
TGTGCCAGCAGCAACCAGGGGGCTGAAGCTTTCTTT
>few|TRBJ2-1|TRBD1|TRBV30
CAWSLGPRTGAYYNEQFF
TGTGCCTGGAGTCTTGGCCCGAGGACAGGGGCCTACTACAATGAGCAGTTCTTC
>.|TRBJ2-2|.|TRBV24-1
CATSDRTGLFTGELFF
TGTGCCACCAGTGATCGAACGGGACTTTTCACCGGGGAGCTGTTTTTT
>.|TRBJ1-1|.|TRBV29-1
CSVVSNREGTEAFF
TGCAGCGTTGTATCTAACAGGGAGGGCACTGAAGCTTTCTTT
>.|TRBJ2-2|.|TRBV28
CASSPGVTVLRTGELFF
TGTGCCAGCAGTCCAGGGGTTACGGTACTGAGAACCGGGGAGCTGTTTTTT
>.|TRBJ2-5|.|TRBV18
CASSAGNQETQYF
TGTGCCAGCTCGGCGGGAAACCAAGAGACCCAGTACTTC
>once|TRBJ2-1|TRBD2|TRBV3-1/TRBV3-2
CASSQVWREVPHEQFF
TGTGCCAGCAGCCAAGTGTGGCGGGAGGTCCCCCATGAGCAGTTCTTC
>.|TRBJ2-2|.|TRBV9
CASSSTGSAGPGELFF
TGTGCCAGCAGCTCCACCGGGTCCGCGGGTCCCGGGGAGCTGTTTTTT